This T cell receptor (beta chain) was identified during a study of blood T cell repertoires in COVID-19. Study in general: The United States, Italy and Spain supplied acute and convalescent COVID-19 samples.

The age range of participants was about 18 to 95 years, with residence in about two dozen US areas. Recovered Cohort 3 donors showed two negative PCRs, clearance, or symptom resolution. The germline CDR1 and CDR2 sequences are SGHVS and FQNEAQ. CDR3 length: 15 residues. J was trimmed by 6 bases and V by 5 bases; bases with no gene match: 10. Sequenced by immunoSEQ multiplex PCR; TCRdb stores in-frame clones only, minus some. The profile covers roughly 330,000 clones, with over 70% appearing a single time and about 4.7% taken by the ten largest. The chain is built from TRBV7-8 and TRBJ1-5; TRBD1 matches 7 bases. The sample consisted of PBMCs or T cells enriched from blood (not recorded which). The TCR originated in a man aged 30 to 45 who had recovered from COVID-19. CDR3 amino acids: CASSLRQGGRQPQHF. The DNA of the CDR3 is TGTGCCAGCAGCCTCCGACAGGGCGGGCGTCAGCCCCAGCATTTT.